Listed below are T cell receptor beta chains from one sample, sequenced in a study of response to subunit inactivated influenza vaccine. TCRdb passed the RT-PCR reads through MiXCR, listing each CDR3 protein once. In the table there are hundreds of thousands of distinct CDR3 sequences, around 25% of which are singletons. Sequencing used CD4+ T cells sorted from PBMCs, obtained approximately 5 days after vaccination. The receptors originated from a man in his forties or fifties who received an inactivated influenza vaccine. CDR3s include the opening cysteine and the closing phenylalanine or tryptophan. A D gene is named only where the DNA matches it firmly. The size entry is marked missing in some rows and otherwise reads once, few, many or a size class.

clone_size,j_call,d_call,v_call,cdr3_nt,cdr3_aa
-,TRBJ2-1,-,TRBV18,TGTGCCAGCTCACCAGAACTTAACAATGAGCAGTTCTTC,CASSPELNNEQFF
-,TRBJ2-5,-,TRBV30,TGTGCCTGGAGTGTGATGGGGGAGACCCAGTACTTC,CAWSVMGETQYF
few,TRBJ2-1,TRBD2,TRBV7-2,TGTGCCAGCAGCTTGGCGACTAGCGGGAGCTACAATGAGCAGTTCTTC,CASSLATSGSYNEQFF
few,TRBJ1-1,-,TRBV29-1,TGCAGCGCTGGGACAATGAACACTGAAGCTTTCTTT,CSAGTMNTEAFF
few,TRBJ2-5,-,TRBV6-2/TRBV6-3,TGTGCCAGCAGACACAGGGTTTCGGAGACCCAGTACTTC,CASRHRVSETQYF
-,TRBJ2-2,TRBD2,TRBV7-6,TGTGCCAGCAGCTTAAAGGGCGCTCTAGCGGGGGGCCGCACCGGGGAGCTGTTTTTT,CASSLKGALAGGRTGELFF
-,TRBJ2-2,TRBD1,TRBV7-2,TGTGCCAGCAGCTTATCCCCCGACAGGGTGGCCGGGGAGCTGTTTTTT,CASSLSPDRVAGELFF
few,TRBJ2-7,-,TRBV20-1,TGCAGTGCTAGAGTCCGGTACCTGGGGGAGCAGTACTTC,CSARVRYLGEQYF
few,TRBJ2-6,-,TRBV7-2,TGTGCCAGCAGTTCCGTCTTCTCTGGGGCCAACGTCCTGACTTTC,CASSSVFSGANVLTF
few,TRBJ2-7,-,TRBV20-1,TGCAGTGCTAGAGGGGACGGGATCCTGCCCGAGCAGTACTTC,CSARGDGILPEQYF
few,TRBJ1-4,-,TRBV20-1,TGCAGTGCTGCTCCGGGGGCTACTAATGAAAAACTGTTTTTT,CSAAPGATNEKLFF
many,TRBJ2-3,-,TRBV6-1,TGTGCCAGCAGTCCCCAGGGGTTCACAGATACGCAGTATTTT,CASSPQGFTDTQYF
-,TRBJ1-2,-,TRBV25-1,TGTGCCAGCAGTGAATCGGCCCTAGGGTATGGCTACACCTTC,CASSESALGYGYTF
-,TRBJ2-7,-,TRBV27,TGTGCCGGCTACGAGCAGTACTTC,CAGYEQYF
-,TRBJ2-3,TRBD2,TRBV28,TGTGCCAGCAGTTTAACGGGACTAGCGGGAAACACAGATACGCAGTATTTT,CASSLTGLAGNTDTQYF
few,TRBJ1-2,-,TRBV7-9,TGTGCCAGCAGCCCCACAGGGACCTATGGCTACACCTTC,CASSPTGTYGYTF
-,TRBJ2-3,-,TRBV20-1,TGCAGTGCTAGAGAGGCTGGGGGTTTTGGCACAGATACGCAGTATTTT,CSAREAGGFGTDTQYF
many,TRBJ1-1,-,TRBV5-1,TGCGCCAGCAGCAGCGAGACAGGGAACACTGAAGCTTTCTTT,CASSSETGNTEAFF
few,TRBJ2-2,TRBD2,TRBV11-2,TGTGCCAGCAGCCGGACTAGCGGCAAGCAAGGGCTGTTTTTT,CASSRTSGKQGLFF
once,TRBJ1-1,TRBD1,TRBV5-1,TGCGCCAGCTCTTACTCCGGGGCAGGGGGAGACACTGAAGCTTTCTTT,CASSYSGAGGDTEAFF
few,TRBJ2-6,-,TRBV7-9,TGTGCCAGCAGCTTGTTGAGCTCTGGGGCCAACGTCCTGACTTTC,CASSLLSSGANVLTF